This is a list of T cell receptor beta chains from one sample in a study of neurological immune-mediated disorders. TCRdb reprocessed the 5' RACE reads via MiXCR and lists one record per CDR3 protein. The top ten clones hold under 4.5% of a sample with 35,000 to 50,000 distinct CDR3 sequences, approximately 15% of them seen once. The sample consisted of CD4+ T cells from blood. Receptor source: a woman in her sixties with HTLV-1-associated myelopathy (HAM/TSP). Each CDR3 is given with its conserved first and last residue. Each record gives: D gene, V gene, clone size, J gene, CDR3 protein, CDR3 DNA. A D gene is named only where the DNA matches it firmly. Clone size is shown for a subset of rows, as once, few, many or a class of expanded clone.

d_call: -
v_call: TRBV5-1
clone_size: many
j_call: TRBJ2-1
cdr3_aa: CASSYGQTYNEQFF
cdr3_nt: TGCGCCAGCAGCTACGGGCAGACGTACAATGAGCAGTTCTTC

d_call: -
v_call: TRBV12-3/TRBV12-4
clone_size: many
j_call: TRBJ1-4
cdr3_aa: CASSYWDNYATNEKLFF
cdr3_nt: TGTGCCAGCAGTTATTGGGACAACTATGCAACTAATGAAAAACTGTTTTTT

d_call: TRBD1
v_call: TRBV20-1
clone_size: many
j_call: TRBJ2-3
cdr3_aa: CSASGTGGTDTQYF
cdr3_nt: TGCAGTGCTTCCGGGACAGGGGGCACAGATACGCAGTATTTT

d_call: TRBD1
v_call: TRBV19
clone_size: many
j_call: TRBJ2-7
cdr3_aa: CASSFPGQGAYEQYF
cdr3_nt: TGTGCCAGTAGTTTTCCGGGACAGGGGGCCTACGAGCAGTACTTC

d_call: -
v_call: TRBV20-1
clone_size: many
j_call: TRBJ1-1
cdr3_aa: CSARGELGTEAFF
cdr3_nt: TGCAGTGCTAGGGGGGAGTTAGGCACTGAAGCTTTCTTT

d_call: -
v_call: TRBV5-1
clone_size: many
j_call: TRBJ1-1
cdr3_aa: CASSLEVSTEAFF
cdr3_nt: TGCGCCAGCAGCTTGGAAGTAAGCACTGAAGCTTTCTTT

d_call: TRBD2
v_call: TRBV5-1
clone_size: many
j_call: TRBJ2-3
cdr3_aa: CASSLSGGLDTQYF
cdr3_nt: TGCGCCAGCAGCTTAAGCGGGGGTTTGGATACGCAGTATTTT

d_call: -
v_call: TRBV4-1
clone_size: many
j_call: TRBJ1-5
cdr3_aa: CASSQGGARGNQPQHF
cdr3_nt: TGCGCCAGCAGCCAGGGGGGGGCGCGGGGCAATCAGCCCCAGCATTTT

d_call: -
v_call: TRBV5-6
clone_size: many
j_call: TRBJ2-3
cdr3_aa: CASSLVAGQYLSDTQYF
cdr3_nt: TGTGCCAGCAGCTTGGTCGCGGGACAGTACCTCTCAGATACGCAGTATTTT

d_call: TRBD1
v_call: TRBV5-1
clone_size: many
j_call: TRBJ2-2
cdr3_aa: CASSLGQGANTGELFF
cdr3_nt: TGCGCCAGCAGCTTAGGACAGGGCGCGAACACCGGGGAGCTGTTTTTT

d_call: -
v_call: TRBV7-9
clone_size: many
j_call: TRBJ2-7
cdr3_aa: CASSLVGTYGEQYF
cdr3_nt: TGTGCCAGCAGCTTAGTCGGCACCTACGGCGAGCAGTACTTC

d_call: TRBD1
v_call: TRBV29-1
clone_size: many
j_call: TRBJ1-1
cdr3_aa: CSALTGFLPEAFF
cdr3_nt: TGCAGCGCCCTGACAGGGTTTCTCCCTGAAGCTTTCTTT

d_call: -
v_call: TRBV12-3/TRBV12-4
clone_size: many
j_call: TRBJ1-5
cdr3_aa: CASSLLTLNQPQHF
cdr3_nt: TGTGCCAGCAGCTTATTAACCTTAAATCAGCCCCAGCATTTT

d_call: -
v_call: TRBV10-2
clone_size: many
j_call: TRBJ2-5
cdr3_aa: CASSEWTGRGTQYF
cdr3_nt: TGCGCCAGCAGTGAATGGACTGGGAGAGGGACCCAGTACTTC

d_call: -
v_call: TRBV25-1
clone_size: many
j_call: TRBJ1-6
cdr3_aa: CASSVTGLNSPLHF
cdr3_nt: TGTGCCAGCAGTGTAACAGGTTTGAATTCACCCCTCCACTTT

d_call: -
v_call: TRBV5-5
clone_size: many
j_call: TRBJ1-4
cdr3_aa: CASSLAGRQDEKLFF
cdr3_nt: TGTGCCAGCAGCTTGGCGGGTCGGCAGGATGAAAAACTGTTTTTT

d_call: TRBD1
v_call: TRBV5-1
clone_size: many
j_call: TRBJ2-2
cdr3_aa: CASMSWTGDVELFF
cdr3_nt: TGCGCCAGCATGAGTTGGACAGGGGACGTGGAGCTGTTTTTT

d_call: -
v_call: TRBV9
clone_size: many
j_call: TRBJ2-2
cdr3_aa: CASTPREGERGFSRTGELFF
cdr3_nt: TGTGCCAGCACCCCACGCGAAGGGGAAAGGGGTTTTTCACGGACCGGGGAGCTGTTTTTT

d_call: -
v_call: TRBV7-2
clone_size: many
j_call: TRBJ2-5
cdr3_aa: CASSLMVTYGETQYF
cdr3_nt: TGTGCCAGCAGCTTAATGGTTACCTACGGGGAGACCCAGTACTTC

d_call: -
v_call: TRBV5-1
clone_size: many
j_call: TRBJ2-7
cdr3_aa: CASTLGGVGYEQYF
cdr3_nt: TGCGCCAGCACCTTGGGGGGAGTAGGCTACGAGCAGTACTTC

d_call: TRBD2
v_call: TRBV5-1
clone_size: many
j_call: TRBJ2-1
cdr3_aa: CASSLGASGGLHNEQFF
cdr3_nt: TGCGCCAGCAGCTTGGGTGCTAGCGGGGGGCTACACAATGAGCAGTTCTTC

d_call: -
v_call: TRBV5-1
clone_size: many
j_call: TRBJ1-1
cdr3_aa: CASSLQWGRDTEAFF
cdr3_nt: TGCGCCAGCAGCTTGCAATGGGGCAGGGACACTGAAGCTTTCTTT

d_call: -
v_call: TRBV30
clone_size: many
j_call: TRBJ2-5
cdr3_aa: CAWREGPSPETQYF
cdr3_nt: TGTGCCTGGAGGGAAGGACCGAGCCCGGAGACCCAGTACTTC

d_call: -
v_call: TRBV5-1
clone_size: many
j_call: TRBJ1-3
cdr3_aa: CASSLDRGNTIYF
cdr3_nt: TGCGCCAGCAGCTTGGATCGGGGAAACACCATATATTTT

d_call: -
v_call: TRBV20-1
clone_size: many
j_call: TRBJ2-7
cdr3_aa: CSARNKRVSEQYF
cdr3_nt: TGCAGTGCTAGAAATAAGAGGGTTTCCGAGCAGTACTTC

d_call: -
v_call: TRBV12-3/TRBV12-4
clone_size: few
j_call: TRBJ2-4
cdr3_aa: CASRRGGGGLLLAKNIQYF
cdr3_nt: TGTGCCAGCAGGAGGGGAGGAGGGGGGCTACTACTAGCCAAAAACATTCAGTACTTC

d_call: TRBD1
v_call: TRBV27
clone_size: many
j_call: TRBJ1-6
cdr3_aa: CASSSHRGSPLHF
cdr3_nt: TGTGCCAGCAGTTCTCACAGGGGTTCACCCCTCCACTTT

d_call: -
v_call: TRBV10-3
clone_size: many
j_call: TRBJ1-1
cdr3_aa: CATRDLPETTEAFF
cdr3_nt: TGTGCCACCCGGGACCTCCCTGAAACCACTGAAGCTTTCTTT

d_call: -
v_call: TRBV10-3
clone_size: many
j_call: TRBJ1-5
cdr3_aa: CAISEGFDWDYQPQHF
cdr3_nt: TGTGCCATCAGTGAAGGTTTTGATTGGGATTATCAGCCCCAGCATTTT

d_call: TRBD2
v_call: TRBV12-3/TRBV12-4
clone_size: many
j_call: TRBJ2-3
cdr3_aa: CASSFILAGGPDTQYF
cdr3_nt: TGTGCCAGCAGTTTTATACTAGCGGGGGGGCCAGATACGCAGTATTTT

d_call: -
v_call: TRBV7-9
clone_size: many
j_call: TRBJ2-4
cdr3_aa: CASSPGLAKNIQYF
cdr3_nt: TGTGCCAGCAGCCCGGGACTAGCCAAAAACATTCAGTACTTC

d_call: -
v_call: TRBV5-1
clone_size: many
j_call: TRBJ2-7
cdr3_aa: CASSFGSYEQYF
cdr3_nt: TGCGCCAGCAGCTTTGGGTCCTACGAGCAGTACTTC

d_call: TRBD1
v_call: TRBV27
clone_size: many
j_call: TRBJ2-7
cdr3_aa: CASSSRDRATYEQYF
cdr3_nt: TGTGCCAGCAGTAGCCGGGACAGGGCGACCTACGAGCAGTACTTC

d_call: TRBD1
v_call: TRBV2
clone_size: many
j_call: TRBJ1-1
cdr3_aa: CASSSGGQRVF
cdr3_nt: TGTGCCAGCAGTTCAGGGGGACAGAGGGTCTTT

d_call: TRBD1
v_call: TRBV20-1
clone_size: many
j_call: TRBJ2-6
cdr3_aa: CSSPSVGQGPSGANVLTF
cdr3_nt: TGCAGTTCACCATCAGTAGGACAGGGACCCTCTGGGGCCAACGTCCTGACTTTC

d_call: TRBD1
v_call: TRBV30
clone_size: once
j_call: TRBJ1-2
cdr3_aa: CAWRPTGVHYGYTF
cdr3_nt: TGTGCCTGGAGGCCCACAGGGGTCCACTATGGCTACACCTTC

d_call: TRBD1
v_call: TRBV10-3
clone_size: -
j_call: TRBJ1-2
cdr3_aa: CAISGQGGRSGYTF
cdr3_nt: TGTGCCATCAGTGGACAGGGGGGCAGATCTGGCTACACCTTC

d_call: TRBD1
v_call: TRBV5-1
clone_size: many
j_call: TRBJ2-1
cdr3_aa: CASSRSGGDPYNEQFF
cdr3_nt: TGCGCCAGCAGCCGATCAGGGGGCGACCCCTACAATGAGCAGTTCTTC

d_call: -
v_call: TRBV3-1
clone_size: many
j_call: TRBJ1-1
cdr3_aa: CASSQGKLGPEAFF
cdr3_nt: TGTGCCAGCAGCCAAGGGAAACTAGGACCTGAAGCTTTCTTT

d_call: TRBD1
v_call: TRBV12-3/TRBV12-4
clone_size: many
j_call: TRBJ1-4
cdr3_aa: CASSSDRGRAGGEKLFF
cdr3_nt: TGTGCCAGCAGTTCCGACAGGGGGCGGGCGGGAGGTGAAAAACTGTTTTTT

d_call: -
v_call: TRBV25-1
clone_size: many
j_call: TRBJ2-5
cdr3_aa: CASTGVETQYF
cdr3_nt: TGTGCCAGTACAGGTGTGGAGACCCAGTACTTC

d_call: -
v_call: TRBV20-1
clone_size: many
j_call: TRBJ1-1
cdr3_aa: CSAPGNTEAFF
cdr3_nt: TGCAGTGCTCCGGGGAACACTGAAGCTTTCTTT

d_call: -
v_call: TRBV20-1
clone_size: many
j_call: TRBJ2-3
cdr3_aa: CSARDWSLGSTDTQYF
cdr3_nt: TGCAGTGCTAGAGATTGGTCGTTAGGGAGCACAGATACGCAGTATTTT

d_call: TRBD1
v_call: TRBV20-1
clone_size: many
j_call: TRBJ2-2
cdr3_aa: CSARTGQGGTGELFF
cdr3_nt: TGCAGTGCTAGGACCGGACAGGGAGGCACCGGGGAGCTGTTTTTT

d_call: -
v_call: TRBV5-1
clone_size: many
j_call: TRBJ2-3
cdr3_aa: CASSTDSTSTDTQYF
cdr3_nt: TGCGCCAGCAGCACCGACTCGACTAGCACAGATACGCAGTATTTT

d_call: -
v_call: TRBV20-1
clone_size: many
j_call: TRBJ2-5
cdr3_aa: CSAVELQETQYF
cdr3_nt: TGCAGTGCTGTCGAACTCCAAGAGACCCAGTACTTC

d_call: -
v_call: TRBV6-1
clone_size: many
j_call: TRBJ1-2
cdr3_aa: CASSDIDTAYGYTF
cdr3_nt: TGTGCCAGCAGTGATATCGACACTGCTTATGGCTACACCTTC

d_call: -
v_call: TRBV2
clone_size: -
j_call: TRBJ2-6
cdr3_aa: CSSKKGISGANVLTF
cdr3_nt: TGTTCCAGTAAGAAAGGTATCTCTGGGGCCAACGTCCTGACTTTC

d_call: -
v_call: TRBV5-1
clone_size: many
j_call: TRBJ2-1
cdr3_aa: CASSPLTGSGVYNEQFF
cdr3_nt: TGCGCCAGCAGCCCCCTGACTGGCAGCGGAGTCTACAATGAGCAGTTCTTC

d_call: TRBD1
v_call: TRBV6-5
clone_size: many
j_call: TRBJ2-1
cdr3_aa: CASSPRQGGYNEQFF
cdr3_nt: TGTGCCAGCAGTCCTAGACAGGGTGGCTACAATGAGCAGTTCTTC

d_call: -
v_call: TRBV30
clone_size: many
j_call: TRBJ1-1
cdr3_aa: CAWSALQNTEAFF
cdr3_nt: TGTGCCTGGAGTGCGTTACAGAACACTGAAGCTTTCTTT

d_call: -
v_call: TRBV20-1
clone_size: many
j_call: TRBJ1-1
cdr3_aa: CSAGSGLEAFF
cdr3_nt: TGCAGTGCTGGATCTGGACTAGAAGCTTTCTTT

d_call: -
v_call: TRBV7-9
clone_size: many
j_call: TRBJ2-3
cdr3_aa: CASSLDWWGTDTQYF
cdr3_nt: TGTGCCAGCAGCTTAGATTGGTGGGGCACAGATACGCAGTATTTT

d_call: -
v_call: TRBV5-1
clone_size: many
j_call: TRBJ1-2
cdr3_aa: CASSLSVTEKSYGYTF
cdr3_nt: TGCGCCAGCAGCTTGTCTGTGACAGAAAAAAGCTATGGCTACACCTTC

d_call: -
v_call: TRBV5-1
clone_size: many
j_call: TRBJ1-2
cdr3_aa: CASSTVGAGERYGYTF
cdr3_nt: TGCGCCAGCAGCACCGTCGGGGCCGGGGAACGCTATGGCTACACCTTC

d_call: -
v_call: TRBV2
clone_size: many
j_call: TRBJ2-4
cdr3_aa: CASSEPSGLPIQYF
cdr3_nt: TGTGCCAGCAGTGAACCCTCGGGACTTCCCATTCAGTACTTC

d_call: TRBD1
v_call: TRBV7-2
clone_size: many
j_call: TRBJ1-1
cdr3_aa: CASSLRGMSYTEAFF
cdr3_nt: TGTGCCAGCAGTCTCAGGGGGATGAGTTATACTGAAGCTTTCTTT